This T cell receptor (beta chain) was found in a study of cytomegalovirus exposure and HLA in healthy donors. The wider study: A previous analysis identified approximately 110 million unique TCR beta sequences derived from 180 million or so T cells.

Study-wide points: Among the most significant clusters, several appeared linked to common viral pathogens in a later analysis. Roughly 170 TCR beta chains were listed as cytomegalovirus-associated.

Use of 60 Vbeta and 13 Jbeta primers characterized the PCR. The protocol was immunoSEQ multiplex PCR, while the TCRdb copy is restricted to in-frame clones and leaves out a portion. The table includes more than 150,000 clones, 60% to 80% detected once. Turning to this clone: Its antigen is not identified.

The sequenced sample consisted of PBMCs. The TCR originated in a man in his fifties in good health and CMV-seropositive.

CDR3 residues: CASSLRGGGYTF. The CDR3 DNA sequence: TGTGCCAGCAGTTTACGGGGGGGAGGCTACACCTTC. This chain joins TRBV27 and TRBJ1-2; D might be TRBD1 (5 bases). Germline CDR1 and CDR2: MNHEY and SMNVEV (reference sequence). V was cut by 2 bases and J by 8 bases, with 9 bases left in between. The CDR3 sequence is 12 residues long.